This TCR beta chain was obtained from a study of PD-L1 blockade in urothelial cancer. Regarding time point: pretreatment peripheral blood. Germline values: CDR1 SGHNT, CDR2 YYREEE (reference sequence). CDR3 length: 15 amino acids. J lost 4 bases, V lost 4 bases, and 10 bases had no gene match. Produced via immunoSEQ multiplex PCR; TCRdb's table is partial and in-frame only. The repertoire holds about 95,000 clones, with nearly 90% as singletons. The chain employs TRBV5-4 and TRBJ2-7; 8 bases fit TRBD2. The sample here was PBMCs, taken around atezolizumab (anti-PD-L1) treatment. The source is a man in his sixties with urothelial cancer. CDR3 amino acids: CASSRGGQQEYEQYF. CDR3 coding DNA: TGTGCCAGCAGCCGGGGGGGGCAGCAAGAGTACGAGCAGTACTTC.